A single sample gave rise to the 32 T cell receptor beta chains below, sequenced in a study of T cell responses to AZD1222 COVID-19 vaccine. Profiled with immunoSEQ multiplex PCR; TCRdb holds only in-frame clones, not every one. This sample has some 120,000 clones, with 85% to 90% found just once. This material consisted of peripheral blood, taken on day 0 of AZD1222 vaccination. These receptor sequences come from an adult in good health.

The gene calls are TRBV27 and TRBJ2-6; D call uncertain. Trimming took off 2 bases at V and 1 base at J, with 6 bases between the two ends. Germline CDR1 is MNHEY and CDR2 is SMNVEV (reference sequence). The CDR3 length is 15 residues. The CDR3, as DNA: TGTGCCAGCAGTTTACTGGGATCTGGGGCCAACGTCCTGACTTTC. It translates to CASSLLGSGANVLTF. The whole variable domain, remainder taken from reference TRBV27 and TRBJ2-6, is EAQVTQNPRYLITVTGKKLTVTCSQNMNHEYMSWYRQDPGLGLRQIYYSMNVEVTDKGDVPEGYKVSRKEKRNFPLILESPSPNQTSLYFCASSLLGSGANVLTFGAGSRLTVL.

This chain uses TRBV19 with TRBJ2-1; 12 bases align to TRBD1. After removal of 6 bases from V and 3 bases from J, the junction contained 3 bases not matched to a gene. Germline V gene sequence: CDR1 LNHDA, CDR2 SQIVND (reference sequence). The CDR3 covers 15 residues. The CDR3 bases are TGTGCCAGTAGGGGGGACAGGGGGCTCTACAATGAGCAGTTCTTC. It is translated as CASRGDRGLYNEQFF.

The chain has TRBV28 and TRBJ2-3; maybe TRBD1 (6 bases). This CDR3 contains 17 residues. The V end was cut by 3 bases, the J end by 3 bases, with 19 bases between. Per germline, CDR1 MDHEN and CDR2 SYDVKM. This chain's CDR3 is CASSLYTGSTKTDTQYF. The CDR3 nucleotides are TGTGCCAGCAGTTTGTATACAGGGTCTACGAAGACAGATACGCAGTATTTT.

The V and J genes are TRBV5-4 and TRBJ2-7; D might be TRBD2 (5 bases). This CDR3 comprises 12 residues. Trimming removed 5 bases from V and 6 bases from J, with 12 bases in between. Germline V gene lookup returns CDR1 SGHNT and CDR2 YYREEE (reference sequence). The DNA of the CDR3 is TGTGCCAGCAGTACGACGGGATCCGAGCAGTACTTC. This gives the protein CASSTTGSEQYF.

This sequence joins TRBV9 and TRBJ2-5, with D possibly being TRBD1 (5 bases). CDR3 length: 15 amino acids. Trimming stripped 4 bases from V and 5 bases from J, with 18 bases between. CDR1 is SGDLS and CDR2 is YYNGEE in the germline V gene. In nucleotides, the CDR3 is TGTGCCAGCAGCTTTCAGGGATGGGGTGAGGAGACCCAGTACTTC. Protein: CASSFQGWGEETQYF.

This rearrangement joins TRBV4-3 to TRBJ1-1, with 10 bases matching TRBD1. Germline V gene lookup returns CDR1 LGHNA and CDR2 YSLEER. The length of the CDR3 is 15 residues. V trimming: 2 bases; J trimming: 10 bases; junction bases outside the gene matches: 10. CDR3 region: CASSQRVGTGERAFF. CDR3 DNA sequence: TGCGCCAGCAGCCAACGGGTCGGGACAGGGGAACGAGCTTTCTTT.

The rearrangement uses TRBV11-3 and TRBJ2-1, with TRBD2 matching 12 bases. Germline loops: CDR1 SGHNT, CDR2 YENEEA. V lost 2 bases to trimming and J lost 7 bases; unmatched junction nucleotides: 6. The CDR3 runs to 16 residues. The CDR3 loop reads CASSLFLAGGRNEQFF. The CDR3 region has the DNA TGTGCCAGCAGCTTATTCCTAGCGGGAGGGCGTAATGAGCAGTTCTTC. The entire variable domain, with the rest obtained from reference TRBV11-3 and TRBJ2-1, is as follows: EAGVVQSPRYKIIEKKQPVAFWCNPISGHNTLYWYLQNLGQGPELLIRYENEEAVDDSQLPKDRFSAERLKGVDSTLKIQPAELGDSAVYLCASSLFLAGGRNEQFFGPGTRLTVL.

The rearrangement joins TRBV11-1 to TRBJ1-1; 7 positions match TRBD1. The germline V gene has CDR1 SGHAT and CDR2 FQDESV (reference sequence). The V and J ends lost 5 bases and 7 bases, in that order; junction bases with no gene match: 7. The CDR3 has 13 residues. CDR3 sequence (DNA): TGTGCCAGCAGCCCGACTCGACAGGGTGAAGCTTTCTTT. Protein: CASSPTRQGEAFF. The full variable domain, in which reference TRBV11-1 and TRBJ1-1 provide the parts outside the CDR3, is EAEVAQSPRYKITEKSQAVAFWCDPISGHATLYWYRQILGQGPELLVQFQDESVVDDSQLPKDRFSAERLKGVDSTLKIQPAELGDSAMYLCASSPTRQGEAFFGQGTRLTVV.

The genes are TRBV5-1 and TRBJ1-1; 8 nucleotides agree with TRBD1. CDR1 SGHRS and CDR2 YFSETQ come from the germline V gene. The CDR3 covers 13 residues. Losses at the gene ends were 4 bases for V and 7 bases for J; bases not matched to a gene: 6. CDR3 amino acids: CASSLQGEGEAFF. CDR3 coding DNA: TGCGCCAGCAGCCTACAGGGGGAGGGTGAAGCTTTCTTT.

This clone appeared once. V usage is TRBV7-2 and J usage is TRBJ2-5; D is unresolved. The CDR3 is 13 amino acids. V lost 2 bases, J lost 2 bases, and 6 bases lay in between. Per germline, CDR1 SGHTA and CDR2 FQGNSA. This chain's CDR3 is CASSLRMQETQYF. Here the CDR3 DNA reads TGTGCCAGCAGCTTAAGAATGCAAGAGACCCAGTACTTC.

This clone was seen a single time. V and J are TRBV7-9 and TRBJ1-2, with TRBD1 identical over 9 bases. Germline lookup yields CDR1 SEHNR and CDR2 FQNEAQ (reference sequence). The CDR3 totals 14 residues. The trim removed 5 bases at V and 10 bases at J, leaving 11 bases unmatched. In nucleotides, the CDR3 is TGTGCCAGCAGCGGTTCGGACAGGGGAGGGGACTACACCTTC. This gives the protein CASSGSDRGGDYTF. The full variable domain, with the rest looked up from reference TRBV7-9 and TRBJ1-2, is DTGVSQNPRHKITKRGQNVTFRCDPISEHNRLYWYRQTLGQGPEFLTYFQNEAQLEKSRLLSDRFSAERPKGSFSTLEIQRTEQGDSAMYLCASSGSDRGGDYTFGSGTRLTVV.

The chain uses TRBV28 and TRBJ2-1; D not resolved. Germline CDR1 is MDHEN and CDR2 is SYDVKM. The CDR3 is 17 amino acids. Trimming left V 3 bases short and J 4 bases short, with 19 bases between. CDR3 DNA sequence: TGTGCCAGCAGTTTTACCAAGTACACCTCCCTTTACAATGAGCAGTTCTTC. It is translated as CASSFTKYTSLYNEQFF.

The V call is TRBV5-1, the J call TRBJ2-3; D remains unclear. V was pared by 4 bases and J by 1 base, with 10 bases between. CDR1 SGHRS and CDR2 YFSETQ come from the germline V gene. This CDR3 spans 14 amino acids. DNA of the CDR3: TGCGCCAGCAGCCTAGGAATCCGCACAGATACGCAGTATTTT. This codes for CASSLGIRTDTQYF.

This chain joins TRBV5-1 and TRBJ2-1, with 14 bases aligning to TRBD2. V trimming: 3 bases; J trimming: 6 bases; junction bases outside the gene matches: 8. The CDR3 is 17 amino acids. Per the germline V gene, CDR1 is SGHRS and CDR2 is YFSETQ. The CDR3 region is CASSWTQTSGRVNEQFF. The CDR3 nucleotides read TGCGCCAGCAGCTGGACGCAGACTAGCGGGAGGGTCAATGAGCAGTTCTTC.

V and J are TRBV7-3 and TRBJ1-5; D not resolved. Germline V gene lookup returns CDR1 SGHTA and CDR2 FQGTGA. V lost 3 bases and J lost 7, with 25 bases in between. The CDR3 extends over 18 amino acids. Here the CDR3 reads CASSFQLQGRDGEQPQHF. The CDR3 DNA reads TGTGCCAGCAGCTTTCAGTTACAAGGAAGGGATGGCGAGCAGCCCCAGCATTTT.

The CDR3 bases are TGTGCCAGCTCACCGGGGCCTTCTGGAAACACCATATATTTT. Protein sequence: CASSPGPSGNTIYF. The rearrangement links TRBV18 to TRBJ1-3; a possible D gene is TRBD1 (5 bases). Trimming left V 3 bases short and J 1 base short, with 7 bases between. Germline V gene sequence: CDR1 KGHSH, CDR2 LQKENI. This CDR3 contains 14 residues.

The V gene is TRBV9, the J gene TRBJ2-2; D unresolved. V shed 0 bases and J shed 4 bases, with 10 bases lying between them. This CDR3 region has 15 residues. Looked up from germline, CDR1 is SGDLS and CDR2 is YYNGEE. CDR3 sequence reads: CASSVDRPATGELFF. In DNA, the CDR3 is TGTGCCAGCAGCGTAGATCGACCAGCCACCGGGGAGCTGTTTTTT.

The chain uses TRBV6-6 and TRBJ1-2; D not resolved. The V gene's germline CDR1 is MNHNY and CDR2 SVGAGI (reference sequence). The CDR3 is 13 amino acids. V lost 7 bases, J lost 3 bases, and 12 bases lay in between. CDR3 loop: CASNPQTYYGYTF. The DNA for the CDR3 is TGTGCCAGCAACCCACAGACATACTATGGCTACACCTTC.

This clone is a singleton in its sample. The chain has TRBV7-2 and TRBJ2-6, with D perhaps matching TRBD2 (5 bases). Per the germline V gene, CDR1 is SGHTA and CDR2 is FQGNSA. Trimming cost V 3 bases and J 4 bases, with 10 bases left between them. The CDR3 contains 15 residues. This CDR3 is CASSLRAPGANVLTF. The CDR3 DNA sequence: TGTGCCAGCAGCTTGAGGGCTCCAGGGGCCAACGTCCTGACTTTC.

The DNA for the CDR3 is TGTGCCAGTAGGTACAGGGTAGGGGATAGCAATCAGCCCCAGCATTTT. Amino acids: CASRYRVGDSNQPQHF. The chain recombines TRBV19 with TRBJ1-5; D is perhaps TRBD1 (6 bases). CDR3 length: 16 amino acids. Germline CDR1 and CDR2: LNHDA and SQIVND (reference sequence). V was trimmed by 6 bases and J by 0 bases, leaving 15 bases between them.

The J gene is TRBJ2-1, the V gene TRBV18; D gene uncertain. The V end was cut by 4 bases, the J end by 4 bases, with 8 bases between. CDR1 and CDR2 from the germline V gene are KGHSH and LQKENI. CDR3 length: 13 amino acids. The DNA of the CDR3 is TGTGCCAGCTCACTATCCGGATACAATGAGCAGTTCTTC. Its protein is CASSLSGYNEQFF.

This chain connects TRBV28 to TRBJ2-7; D possibly corresponds to TRBD1 (6 bases). This CDR3 spans 15 amino acids. CDR1 is MDHEN, CDR2 SYDVKM, per germline. Trimming took 3 bases from V and 2 from J, leaving 14 bases between them. CDR3 in DNA: TGTGCCAGCAGTTTCGCCGGGACAAAGGCCTACGAGCAGTACTTC. The encoded protein is CASSFAGTKAYEQYF.

This chain links TRBV5-6 with TRBJ1-5, with D hard to call. The V gene's germline CDR1 is SGHDT and CDR2 YYEEEE. The CDR3 sequence is 14 residues long. V lost 0 bases, J lost 2 bases, and 6 bases lay in between. The CDR3 region has the DNA TGTGCCAGCAGCTTGGCAATGGGCAATCAGCCCCAGCATTTT. This gives the protein CASSLAMGNQPQHF.

V gene TRBV6-6 combines with J gene TRBJ1-6; 7 bases fit TRBD1. J lost 7 bases, V lost 2 bases, and 5 bases had no gene match. Looked up from germline, CDR1 is MNHNY and CDR2 is SVGAGI (reference sequence). The CDR3 consists of 15 residues. The CDR3 nucleotides read TGTGCCAGCAGTTACCAGACAGGGTCGAATTCACCCCTCCACTTT. Translating gives CASSYQTGSNSPLHF.

The chain joins TRBV19 to TRBJ2-3; D gene ambiguous. CDR3 length: 14 residues. V was shortened by 0 bases and J by 3 bases, with 7 bases between the two germline ends. Germline V CDR1 and CDR2: LNHDA, SQIVND (reference sequence). The CDR3 DNA reads TGTGCCAGTAGTATAGAGAGGCATACAGATACGCAGTATTTT. Protein product: CASSIERHTDTQYF.

This chain links TRBV5-8 with TRBJ1-5; D is possibly TRBD1 (5 bases). The germline V gene has CDR1 SGHTS and CDR2 YDEGEE. With 2 bases removed from V and 0 bases from J, the gap between germline ends came to 12 bases. The CDR3 has 16 residues. The CDR3 loop is CASSLFLRGSNQPQHF. CDR3 nucleotides: TGTGCCAGCAGCTTATTTTTGAGGGGTAGCAATCAGCCCCAGCATTTT. Full variable domain (missing parts from reference TRBV5-8 and TRBJ1-5): EAGVTQSPTHLIKTRGQQATLRCSPISGHTSVYWYQQALGLGLQFLLWYDEGEERNRGNFPPRFSGRQFPNYSSELNVNALELEDSALYLCASSLFLRGSNQPQHFGDGTRLSIL.

The V gene is TRBV28, the J gene TRBJ2-5; TRBD2 matches at 9 bases. The CDR3 runs to 16 residues. Trimming cost V 4 bases and J 3 bases; bases outside gene matches: 9. CDR1 MDHEN and CDR2 SYDVKM come from the germline V gene. Here the CDR3 reads CASSSWASGVEETQYF. For the CDR3, the DNA is TGTGCCAGCAGTTCATGGGCTAGCGGGGTTGAAGAGACCCAGTACTTC.

This chain joins TRBV6-2 or TRBV6-3 and TRBJ2-2; 11 nucleotides match TRBD2. The CDR3 runs 16 residues. With 2 bases clipped from V and 7 bases from J, the junction kept 6 bases outside the gene matches. Germline CDR1 and CDR2: MNHEY and SVGEGT. The DNA of the CDR3 is TGTGCCAGCAGTTACCCGGGACTAGCGGAGGGCGGGGAGCTGTTTTTT. Translation: CASSYPGLAEGGELFF.

The chain has TRBV11-2 and TRBJ2-1, with D perhaps matching TRBD1 (6 bases). Germline V CDR1 and CDR2: SGHAT, FQNNGV. CDR3 length: 16 amino acids. V was trimmed by 5 bases and J by 1 base, leaving 15 bases between them. CDR3 bases: TGTGCCAGCAGCCCCTGGACAGCGGCTTCCTACAATGAGCAGTTCTTC. It translates to CASSPWTAASYNEQFF.

This clone has only a few counts. The chain employs TRBV27 and TRBJ2-1; TRBD2 agrees at 9 bases. J was trimmed by 8 bases and V by 6 bases; bases with no gene match: 8. This CDR3 is built from 14 residues. The germline V gene encodes CDR1 MNHEY and CDR2 SMNVEV (reference sequence). CDR3 region: CASRLAGVGYEQFF. CDR3 sequence (DNA): TGTGCCAGCAGATTAGCGGGAGTGGGTTATGAGCAGTTCTTC.

The chain uses TRBV7-3 and TRBJ2-6; D ambiguous. Trimming removed 1 base from V and 0 bases from J, with 13 bases in between. The length of the CDR3 is 18 residues. CDR1 and CDR2 from the germline V gene are SGHTA and FQGTGA. CDR3 protein: CASSLMPGPSSGANVLTF. DNA of the CDR3: TGTGCCAGCAGCTTAATGCCGGGCCCTAGCTCTGGGGCCAACGTCCTGACTTTC.

This chain uses TRBV3-1 (or the pseudogene TRBV3-2) with TRBJ2-5, with TRBD2 identical over 13 bases. The CDR3 sequence is 19 residues long. The germline V gene encodes CDR1 LGHDT and CDR2 YNNKEL (reference sequence). V dropped 4 bases and J dropped 4; count of bases not matched to a gene: 15. Here the CDR3 DNA reads TGTGCCAGCAGCCCTGACTCCAATCCCCGGACTAGCGGGAGAGAGACCCAGTACTTC. This translates into CASSPDSNPRTSGRETQYF.